This T cell receptor (beta chain) was identified during a study of T cell responses to AZD1222 COVID-19 vaccine. Here immunoSEQ multiplex PCR was the method, and the copy in TCRdb shows in-frame clones only, minus some. The sample holds 160,000 or so clones; less than 95% are singletons and the top ten take 1.5% to 2%. CDR3 size: 14 residues. The trim removed 3 bases at V and 7 bases at J, leaving 5 bases unmatched. Germline assignment: CDR1 MRHNA and CDR2 SNTAGT. The sample here was peripheral blood, taken on day 0 of AZD1222 vaccination. The rearrangement joins TRBV6-4 to TRBJ2-1, with 8 bases matching TRBD2. This TCR derives from an adult in good health. The CDR3 DNA follows: TGTGCCAGCAGTGAGGTAGCGGGAAGAAATGAGCAGTTCTTC. Its protein is CASSEVAGRNEQFF.